The clone carrying this TCR beta chain was seen more than once but under ten times. Its antigen is currently unknown. CDR1 is SGHDT, CDR2 YYEEEE, per germline. This CDR3 region has 16 residues. V trimming: 1 base; J trimming: 4 bases; junction bases outside the gene matches: 9. The record originates from a study of a mutant IDH1 vaccine in newly diagnosed glioma. The wider study: Patients had received radiotherapy, temozolomide, or both previously, most receiving both. Regarding the study as a whole: Alterations occurring in top peripheral T cell clonotypes seemed unrelated to pseudoprogression.

Time point given: baseline, week 1 (first vaccination visit). Described treatment: pre-vaccination baseline after standard-of-care therapy. Every donor had a new WHO grade 3 or 4 astrocytoma that was IDH1-mutant, with loss of nuclear ATRX. Data came from immunoSEQ multiplex PCR; TCRdb stores just in-frame clones and leaves some out. The table lists around 63,000 clones, approximately 92% of them singletons. Source: PBMCs, taken from a glioma patient treated with radiotherapy, temozolomide or both. The clonotype was recovered from a man aged 50 or older with glioma. The chain uses TRBV5-6 and TRBJ1-2; 8 nucleotides agree with TRBD1. The CDR3 nucleotides read TGTGCCAGCAGCTTGTGGGGGACAGGAGATTCCTATGGCTACACCTTC. This translates into CASSLWGTGDSYGYTF. The full variable domain, its missing parts supplied by reference TRBV5-6 and TRBJ1-2, is DAGVTQSPTHLIKTRGQQVTLRCSPKSGHDTVSWYQQALGQGPQFIFQYYEEEERQRGNFPDRFSGHQFPNYSSELNVNALLLGDSALYLCASSLWGTGDSYGYTFGSGTRLTVV.